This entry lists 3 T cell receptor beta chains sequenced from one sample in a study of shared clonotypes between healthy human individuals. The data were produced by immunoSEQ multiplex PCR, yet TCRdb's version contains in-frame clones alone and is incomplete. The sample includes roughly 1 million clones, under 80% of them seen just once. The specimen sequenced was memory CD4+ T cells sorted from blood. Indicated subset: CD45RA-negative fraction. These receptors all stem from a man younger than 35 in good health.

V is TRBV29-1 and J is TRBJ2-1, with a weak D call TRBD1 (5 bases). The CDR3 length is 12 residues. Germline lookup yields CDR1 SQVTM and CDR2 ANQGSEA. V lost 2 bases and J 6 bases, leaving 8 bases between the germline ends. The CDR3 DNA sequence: TGCAGCGTTGAAAAAGGGGTCAATGAGCAGTTCTTC. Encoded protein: CSVEKGVNEQFF.

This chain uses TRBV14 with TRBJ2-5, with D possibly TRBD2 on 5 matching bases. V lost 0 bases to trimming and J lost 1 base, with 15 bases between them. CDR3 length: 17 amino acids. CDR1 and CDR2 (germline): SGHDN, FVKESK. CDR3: CASSQDYNAAAQETQYF. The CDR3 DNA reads TGTGCCAGCAGCCAAGATTACAACGCAGCGGCCCAAGAGACCCAGTACTTC.

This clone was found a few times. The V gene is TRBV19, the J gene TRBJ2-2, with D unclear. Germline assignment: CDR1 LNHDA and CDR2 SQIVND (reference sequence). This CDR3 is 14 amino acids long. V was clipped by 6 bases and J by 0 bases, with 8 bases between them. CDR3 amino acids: CASSSLSNTGELFF. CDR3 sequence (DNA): TGTGCCAGTAGCAGTCTATCGAACACCGGGGAGCTGTTTTTT.